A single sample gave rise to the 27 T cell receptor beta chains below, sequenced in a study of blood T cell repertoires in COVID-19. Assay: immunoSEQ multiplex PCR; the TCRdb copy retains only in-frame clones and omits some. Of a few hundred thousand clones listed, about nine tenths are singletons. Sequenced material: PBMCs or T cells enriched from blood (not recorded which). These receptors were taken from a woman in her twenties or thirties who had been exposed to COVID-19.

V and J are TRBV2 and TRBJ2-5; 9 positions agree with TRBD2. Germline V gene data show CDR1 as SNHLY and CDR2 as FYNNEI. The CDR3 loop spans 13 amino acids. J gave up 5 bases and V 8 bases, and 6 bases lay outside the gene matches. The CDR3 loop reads CASRNSGSETQYF. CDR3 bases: TGTGCCAGCCGTAATAGCGGGAGTGAGACCCAGTACTTC.

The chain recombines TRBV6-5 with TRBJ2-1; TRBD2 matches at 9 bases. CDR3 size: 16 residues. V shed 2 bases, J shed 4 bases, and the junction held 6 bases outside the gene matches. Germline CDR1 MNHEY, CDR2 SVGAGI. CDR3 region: CASSYRAAGGYNEQFF. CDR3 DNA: TGTGCCAGCAGTTACCGCGCGGCGGGGGGGTACAATGAGCAGTTCTTC.

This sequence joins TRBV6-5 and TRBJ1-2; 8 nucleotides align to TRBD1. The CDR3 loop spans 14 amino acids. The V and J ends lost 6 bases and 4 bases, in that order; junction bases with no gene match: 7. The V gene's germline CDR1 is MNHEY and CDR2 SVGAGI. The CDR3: CASRKTGTGYGYTF. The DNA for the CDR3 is TGTGCCAGCAGGAAGACCGGGACAGGCTATGGCTACACCTTC.

CDR3 coding DNA: TGTGCCACCAGCAGAGCTACGGATTCACCCCTCCACTTT. It codes for CATSRATDSPLHF. The rearrangement joins TRBV15 to TRBJ1-6; no clear D gene. CDR3 length: 13 residues. Germline V gene lookup returns CDR1 LNHNV and CDR2 YYDKDF (reference sequence). V was cut by 1 base and J by 8 bases, with 6 bases left in between. Full variable domain (rest looked up from reference TRBV15 and TRBJ1-6): DAMVIQNPRYQVTQFGKPVTLSCSQTLNHNVMYWYQQKSSQAPKLLFHYYDKDFNNEADTPDNFQSRRPNTSFCFLDIRSPGLGDTAMYLCATSRATDSPLHFGNGTRLTVT.

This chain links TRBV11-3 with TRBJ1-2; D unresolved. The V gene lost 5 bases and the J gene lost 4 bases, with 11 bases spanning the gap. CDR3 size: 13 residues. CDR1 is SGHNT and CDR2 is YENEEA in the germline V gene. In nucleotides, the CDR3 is TGTGCCAGCAGCCTCATAACGAGCTATGGCTACACCTTC. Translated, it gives CASSLITSYGYTF.

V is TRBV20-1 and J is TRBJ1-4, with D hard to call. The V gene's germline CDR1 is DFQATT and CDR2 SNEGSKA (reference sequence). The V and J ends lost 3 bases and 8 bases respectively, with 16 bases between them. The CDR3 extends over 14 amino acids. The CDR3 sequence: CSASPGALGEKLFF. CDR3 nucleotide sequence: TGCAGTGCTAGTCCGGGAGCGCTGGGGGAAAAACTGTTTTTT.

The DNA for the CDR3 is TGCGCCAGCAGCTTAGCTAGCCTGCGTGACGAGCAGTACTTC. This sequence encodes CASSLASLRDEQYF. The chain employs TRBV5-1 and TRBJ2-7; D possibly corresponds to TRBD2 (5 bases). Trimming removed 2 bases from V and 5 bases from J, with 14 bases in between. CDR3 length: 14 residues. Germline assignment: CDR1 SGHRS and CDR2 YFSETQ.

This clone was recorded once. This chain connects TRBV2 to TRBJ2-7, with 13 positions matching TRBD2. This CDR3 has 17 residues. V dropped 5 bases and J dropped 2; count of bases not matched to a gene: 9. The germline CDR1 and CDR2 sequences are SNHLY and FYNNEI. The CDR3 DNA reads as TGTGCCAGCAGTTTGACTAGCGGGAGGCTTACCACCTACGAGCAGTACTTC. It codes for CASSLTSGRLTTYEQYF.

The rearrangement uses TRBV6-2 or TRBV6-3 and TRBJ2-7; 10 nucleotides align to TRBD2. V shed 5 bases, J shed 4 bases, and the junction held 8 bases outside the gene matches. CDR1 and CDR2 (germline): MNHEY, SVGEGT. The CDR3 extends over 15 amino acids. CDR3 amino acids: CASSLRTSGAYEQYF. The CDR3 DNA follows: TGTGCCAGCAGTCTCCGGACTAGCGGAGCATACGAGCAGTACTTC.

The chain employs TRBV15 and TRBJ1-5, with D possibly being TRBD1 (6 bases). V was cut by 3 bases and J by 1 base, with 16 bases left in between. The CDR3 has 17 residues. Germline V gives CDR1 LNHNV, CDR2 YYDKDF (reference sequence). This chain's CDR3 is CATSSRVRGGSNQPQHF. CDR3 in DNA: TGTGCCACCAGCAGTAGAGTCAGGGGTGGAAGCAATCAGCCCCAGCATTTT.

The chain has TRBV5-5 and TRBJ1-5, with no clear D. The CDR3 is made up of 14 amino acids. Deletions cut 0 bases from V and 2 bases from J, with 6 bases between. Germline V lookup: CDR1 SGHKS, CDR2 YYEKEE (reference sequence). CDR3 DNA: TGTGCCAGCAGCTTGGGATCGGGCAATCAGCCCCAGCATTTT. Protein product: CASSLGSGNQPQHF.

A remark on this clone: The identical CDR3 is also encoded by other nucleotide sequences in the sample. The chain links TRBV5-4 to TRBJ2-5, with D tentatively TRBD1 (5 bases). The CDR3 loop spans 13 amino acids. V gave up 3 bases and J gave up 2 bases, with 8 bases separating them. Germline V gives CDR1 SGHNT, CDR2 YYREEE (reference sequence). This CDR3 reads CASSSQAQETQYF. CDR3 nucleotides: TGTGCCAGCAGCTCACAGGCACAAGAGACCCAGTACTTC.

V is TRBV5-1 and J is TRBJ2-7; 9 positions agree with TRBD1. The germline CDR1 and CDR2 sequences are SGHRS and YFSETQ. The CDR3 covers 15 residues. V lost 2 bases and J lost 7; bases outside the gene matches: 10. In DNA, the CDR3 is TGCGCCAGCAGCTTTATTCCGGGACAGGGCGGGGAGCAGTACTTC. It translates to CASSFIPGQGGEQYF.

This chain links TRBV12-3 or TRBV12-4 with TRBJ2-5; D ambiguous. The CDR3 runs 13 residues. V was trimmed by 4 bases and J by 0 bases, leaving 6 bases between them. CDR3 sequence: CASSSPYQETQYF. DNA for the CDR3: TGTGCCAGCAGTTCCCCGTACCAAGAGACCCAGTACTTC.

The CDR3 nucleotides are TGTGCCAGCAGTGGGGAAGGGAGGGCGGGAGTGAGTTCCTACGAGCAGTACTTC. This codes for CASSGEGRAGVSSYEQYF. The chain joins TRBV6-1 to TRBJ2-7, with 7 bases lining up with TRBD2. Germline V lookup: CDR1 MNHNS, CDR2 SASEGT. The CDR3 is 18 residues long. After removal of 4 bases from V and 1 base from J, the junction contained 16 bases not matched to a gene.

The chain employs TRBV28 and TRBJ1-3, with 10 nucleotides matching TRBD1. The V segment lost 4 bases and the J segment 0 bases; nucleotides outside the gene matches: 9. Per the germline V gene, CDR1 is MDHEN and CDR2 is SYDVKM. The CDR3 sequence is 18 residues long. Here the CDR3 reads CASSSTGTGDPSGNTIYF. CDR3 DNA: TGTGCCAGCAGTTCAACCGGGACAGGGGACCCCTCTGGAAACACCATATATTTT. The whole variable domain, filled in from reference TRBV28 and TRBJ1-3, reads DVKVTQSSRYLVKRTGEKVFLECVQDMDHENMFWYRQDPGLGLRLIYFSYDVKMKEKGDIPEGYSVSREKKERFSLILESASTNQTSMYLCASSSTGTGDPSGNTIYFGEGSWLTVV.

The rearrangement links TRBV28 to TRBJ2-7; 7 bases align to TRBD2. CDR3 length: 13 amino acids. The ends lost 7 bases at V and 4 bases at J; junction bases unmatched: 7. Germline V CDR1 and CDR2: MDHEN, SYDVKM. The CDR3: CASTSGLPYEQYF. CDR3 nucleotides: TGTGCCAGCACCTCGGGACTACCTTACGAGCAGTACTTC.

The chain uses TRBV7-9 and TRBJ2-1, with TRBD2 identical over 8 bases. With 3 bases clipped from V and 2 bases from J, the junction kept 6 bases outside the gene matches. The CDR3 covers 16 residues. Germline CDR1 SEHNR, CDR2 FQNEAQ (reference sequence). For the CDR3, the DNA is TGTGCCAGCAGCTTGCACCTTAGCGGGGCCTACAATGAGCAGTTCTTC. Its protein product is CASSLHLSGAYNEQFF.

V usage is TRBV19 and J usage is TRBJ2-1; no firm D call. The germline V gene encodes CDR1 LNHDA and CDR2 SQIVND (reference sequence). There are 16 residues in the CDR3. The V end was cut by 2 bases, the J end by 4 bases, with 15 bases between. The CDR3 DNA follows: TGTGCCAGTAGTATAACCCCCCCCCAAACATACAATGAGCAGTTCTTC. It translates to CASSITPPQTYNEQFF. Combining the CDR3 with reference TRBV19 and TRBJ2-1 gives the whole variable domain DGGITQSPKYLFRKEGQNVTLSCEQNLNHDAMYWYRQDPGQGLRLIYYSQIVNDFQKGDIAEGYSVSREKKESFPLTVTSAQKNPTAFYLCASSITPPQTYNEQFFGPGTRLTVL.

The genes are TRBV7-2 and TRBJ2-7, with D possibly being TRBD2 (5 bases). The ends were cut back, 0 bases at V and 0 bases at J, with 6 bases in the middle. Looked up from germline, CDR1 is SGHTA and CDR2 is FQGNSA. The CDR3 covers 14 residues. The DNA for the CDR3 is TGTGCCAGCAGCTTAGCGGGGAGCTCCTACGAGCAGTACTTC. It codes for CASSLAGSSYEQYF.

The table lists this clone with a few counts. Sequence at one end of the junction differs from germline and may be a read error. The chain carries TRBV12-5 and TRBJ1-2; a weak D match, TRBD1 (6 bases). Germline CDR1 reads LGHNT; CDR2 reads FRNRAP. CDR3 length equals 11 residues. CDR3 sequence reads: CASGIKQGNAF. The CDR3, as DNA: TGTGCTAGTGGCATTAAACAGGGTAACGCCTTC.

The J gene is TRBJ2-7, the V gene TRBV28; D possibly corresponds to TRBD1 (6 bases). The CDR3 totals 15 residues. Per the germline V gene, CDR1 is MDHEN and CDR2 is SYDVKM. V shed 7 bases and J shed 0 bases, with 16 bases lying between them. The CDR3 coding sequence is TGTGCCAGCACTGACGGGACATTGATCTCCTACGAGCAGTACTTC. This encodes CASTDGTLISYEQYF.

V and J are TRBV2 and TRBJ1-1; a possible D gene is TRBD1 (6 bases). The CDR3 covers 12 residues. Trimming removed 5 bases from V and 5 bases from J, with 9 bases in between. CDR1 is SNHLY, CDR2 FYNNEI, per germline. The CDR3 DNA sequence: TGTGCCAGCAGTATCAGGGGAACTGAAGCTTTCTTT. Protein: CASSIRGTEAFF.

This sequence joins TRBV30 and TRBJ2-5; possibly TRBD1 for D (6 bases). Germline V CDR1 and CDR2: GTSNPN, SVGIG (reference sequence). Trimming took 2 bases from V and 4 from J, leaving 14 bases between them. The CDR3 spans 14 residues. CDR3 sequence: CAWSPTGFGETQYF. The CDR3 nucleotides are TGTGCCTGGAGTCCTACAGGGTTTGGAGAGACCCAGTACTTC.

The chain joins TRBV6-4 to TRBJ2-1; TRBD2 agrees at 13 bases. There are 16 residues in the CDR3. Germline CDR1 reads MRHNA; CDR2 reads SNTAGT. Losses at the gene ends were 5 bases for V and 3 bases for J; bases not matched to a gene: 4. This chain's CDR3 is CASSRLAGGFYNEQFF. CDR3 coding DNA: TGTGCCAGCAGTCGACTAGCGGGAGGATTCTACAATGAGCAGTTCTTC.

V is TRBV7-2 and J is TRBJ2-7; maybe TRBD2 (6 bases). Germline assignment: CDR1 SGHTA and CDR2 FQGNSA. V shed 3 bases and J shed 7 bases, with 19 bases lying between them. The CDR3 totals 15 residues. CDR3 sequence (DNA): TGTGCCAGCAGCTTCGGGGGTGCCCTAGTGGGTGAGCAGTACTTC. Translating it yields CASSFGGALVGEQYF.

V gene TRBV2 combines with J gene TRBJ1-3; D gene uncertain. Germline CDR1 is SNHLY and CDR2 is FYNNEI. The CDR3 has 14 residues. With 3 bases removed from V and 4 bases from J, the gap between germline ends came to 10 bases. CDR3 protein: CASSDTGGGNTIYF. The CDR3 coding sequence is TGTGCCAGCAGTGATACGGGCGGGGGAAACACCATATATTTT.